The following is a TCR beta chain sequence with its context. The V segment lost 1 base and the J segment 0 bases; nucleotides outside the gene matches: 1. The CDR3 spans 15 residues. Germline loops: CDR1 SGHNT, CDR2 YYREEE (reference sequence). Researchers ran the PCR with 60 Vbeta and 13 Jbeta primers. Some clones are missing from TCRdb's copy, which holds only in-frame ones; the method was immunoSEQ multiplex PCR. The table has 200,000 to 250,000 clones, roughly 82% seen once; the top ten hold 5% to 6%. This entry is derived from a study of cytomegalovirus exposure and HLA in healthy donors. Sequenced: PBMCs. The V gene is TRBV5-4, the J gene TRBJ2-3; 8 positions agree with TRBD2. This sequence originates from a woman aged 40-49 years in good health and CMV-seropositive. The CDR3 region is CASSLSGGSTDTQYF. DNA for the CDR3: TGTGCCAGCAGCTTGTCGGGGGGGAGCACAGATACGCAGTATTTT.